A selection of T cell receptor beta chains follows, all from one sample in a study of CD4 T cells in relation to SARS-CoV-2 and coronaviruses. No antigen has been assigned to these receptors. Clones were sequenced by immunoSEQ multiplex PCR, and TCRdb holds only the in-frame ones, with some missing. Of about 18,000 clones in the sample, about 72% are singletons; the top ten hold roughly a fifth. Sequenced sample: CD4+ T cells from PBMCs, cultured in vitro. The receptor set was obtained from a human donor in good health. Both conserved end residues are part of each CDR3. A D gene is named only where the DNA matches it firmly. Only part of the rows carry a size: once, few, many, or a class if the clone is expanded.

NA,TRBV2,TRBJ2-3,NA,TGTGCCAGCAGGGTTAGCGAAGGTACGCAGTATTTT,CASRVSEGTQYF
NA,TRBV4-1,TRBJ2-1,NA,TGCGCCAGCAGCCAGCGCCCCGGGACAACGGATTACAATGAGCAGTTCTTC,CASSQRPGTTDYNEQFF
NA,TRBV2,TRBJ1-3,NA,TGTGCCAGCAGGACAGCCACCTCTGGAAACACCATATATTTT,CASRTATSGNTIYF
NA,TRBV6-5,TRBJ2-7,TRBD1,TGTGCCAGCGGGGACAGGTTCCATTACGAGCAGTACTTC,CASGDRFHYEQYF
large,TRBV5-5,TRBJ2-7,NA,TGTGCCAGCAGCTTCGCGGGCAACTCCTACGAGCAGTACTTC,CASSFAGNSYEQYF
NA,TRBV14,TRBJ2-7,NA,TGTGCCAGCAGCCCAAGAGGACATTTCTACGAGCAGTACTTC,CASSPRGHFYEQYF
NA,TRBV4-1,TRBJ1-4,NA,TGCGCCAGCAGCCAAGAGTCGGTCGGGGCAGATACTAATGAAAAACTGTTTTTT,CASSQESVGADTNEKLFF
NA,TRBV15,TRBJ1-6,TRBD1,TGTGCCACCAGCAGAGCATGGGGGACAGGTGGGAATTCACCCCTCCACTTT,CATSRAWGTGGNSPLHF
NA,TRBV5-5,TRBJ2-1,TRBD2,TGTGCCAGCAGCTTGGGAACTAGCGGGGTTTACAATGAGCAGTTCTTC,CASSLGTSGVYNEQFF
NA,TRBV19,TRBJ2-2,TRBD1,TGTGCCAGTAGTCTGGGACAGGGGGCGGGGACCGGGGAGCTGTTTTTT,CASSLGQGAGTGELFF
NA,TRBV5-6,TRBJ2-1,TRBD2,TGTGCCAGCAGCTTGTCTAGCGGGTTCCGCAATGAGCAGTTCTTC,CASSLSSGFRNEQFF
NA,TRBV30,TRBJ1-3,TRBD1,TGTGCCTGGTCGACGGGGACAGTCTCTGGAAACACCATATATTTT,CAWSTGTVSGNTIYF
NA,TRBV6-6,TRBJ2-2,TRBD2,TGTGCCAGCAGTTCCAGCGGGAGGGCCGGCGGCGGGGAGCTGTTTTTT,CASSSSGRAGGGELFF
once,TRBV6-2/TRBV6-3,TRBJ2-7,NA,TGTGCCAGCAGTTTCGGTAGCTCCTACGAGCAGTACTTC,CASSFGSSYEQYF
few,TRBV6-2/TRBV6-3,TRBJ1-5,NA,TGTGCCAGCAGTTATTTCATAGGTGGTCGGGGGATCCAGCCCCAGCATTTT,CASSYFIGGRGIQPQHF
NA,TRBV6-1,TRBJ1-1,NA,TGTGCCAGCAGTGAGGAGGGATGGGGCACTGAAGCTTTCTTT,CASSEEGWGTEAFF
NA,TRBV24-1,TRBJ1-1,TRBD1,TGTGCCACCAGTGACCCAGGGACAGGGGGGACTTTCTTT,CATSDPGTGGTFF
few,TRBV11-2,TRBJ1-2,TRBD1,TGTGCCAGCAGCTTAGGACAGGGCGTTAACTATGGCTACACCTTC,CASSLGQGVNYGYTF
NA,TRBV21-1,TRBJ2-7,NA,TGTGCCAGCAGCAAAACAGGGCGGGGATACGAGCAGTACTTC,CASSKTGRGYEQYF
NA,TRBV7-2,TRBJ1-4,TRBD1,TGTGCCAGCAGCCGGGACAGGTCTCCCAATGAAAAACTGTTTTTT,CASSRDRSPNEKLFF
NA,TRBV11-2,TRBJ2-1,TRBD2,TGTGCCAGCAGCTTGGCGGGAGGGCCATGGGATGAGCAGTTCTTC,CASSLAGGPWDEQFF
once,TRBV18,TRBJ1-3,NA,TGTGCCAGCTCACCGGACAGCTCTGGAAACACCATATATTTT,CASSPDSSGNTIYF
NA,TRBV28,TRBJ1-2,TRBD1,TGTGCCAGCAGTCACCCGGCAGGGGGCGACGCGTTTGGCTACACCTTC,CASSHPAGGDAFGYTF
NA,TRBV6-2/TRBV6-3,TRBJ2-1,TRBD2,TGTGCCAGCAGTTACTGGAGCGGCAGCGGGGTATCCTACAATGAGCAGTTCTTC,CASSYWSGSGVSYNEQFF
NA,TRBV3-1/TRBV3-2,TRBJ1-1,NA,TGTGCCAGCAGCCAAGTAAGGCTGAACACTGAAGCTTTCTTT,CASSQVRLNTEAFF
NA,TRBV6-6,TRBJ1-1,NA,TGTGCCAGCAGGGCGAACACTGAAGCTTTCTTT,CASRANTEAFF
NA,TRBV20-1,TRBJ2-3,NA,TGCAGTGTGGTCCTAAATACGCAGTATTTT,CSVVLNTQYF
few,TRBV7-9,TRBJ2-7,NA,TGTGCCAGCAGCACCCGACCAGAGCCCTTCTACGAGCAGTACTTC,CASSTRPEPFYEQYF
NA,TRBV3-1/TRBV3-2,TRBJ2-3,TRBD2,TGTGCCAGCAGCCATGGGACTAGCGGGAGGATCACAGATACGCAGTATTTT,CASSHGTSGRITDTQYF
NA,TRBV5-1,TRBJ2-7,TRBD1,TGCGCCAGCAGCTTGTTCGGGGACAGGGGTCACGAGCAGTACTTC,CASSLFGDRGHEQYF
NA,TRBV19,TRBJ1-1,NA,TGTGCCAGTAGTATTTGGACTGAAGCTTTCTTT,CASSIWTEAFF
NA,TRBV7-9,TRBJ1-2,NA,TGTGCCAGCAGCTTAGCTGGCAGCAACTATGGCTACACCTTC,CASSLAGSNYGYTF
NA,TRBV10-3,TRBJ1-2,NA,TGTGCCATCAGTGGACAGGCTTCTAACTATGGCTACACCTTC,CAISGQASNYGYTF
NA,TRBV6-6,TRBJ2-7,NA,TGTGCCAGCAGCCGCGCTTTCTACGAGCAGTACTTC,CASSRAFYEQYF
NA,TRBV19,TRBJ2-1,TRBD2,TGTGCCAGTAGTATTCGGCTAGCGGGAGGGTTAACCTACAATGAGCAGTTCTTC,CASSIRLAGGLTYNEQFF
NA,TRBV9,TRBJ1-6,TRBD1,TGTGCCAGCAGCCTCGCGACAGGGGTTAATTCACCCCTCCACTTT,CASSLATGVNSPLHF
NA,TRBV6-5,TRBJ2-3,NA,TGTGCCAGCAGCGCCGACGGGCCTAAAAAGTATTTT,CASSADGPKKYF
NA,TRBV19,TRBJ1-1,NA,TGTGCCAGTATAGGGCGGAAGACAGGCCCGAACACTGAAGCTTTCTTT,CASIGRKTGPNTEAFF
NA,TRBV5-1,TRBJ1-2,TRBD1,TGCGCCAGCAGACCTCCGGACAGGGTCTATGGCTACACCTTC,CASRPPDRVYGYTF
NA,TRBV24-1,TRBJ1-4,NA,TGTGCCACCAGTGATTTGTTGGGAAAAAAACTGTTTTTT,CATSDLLGKKLFF
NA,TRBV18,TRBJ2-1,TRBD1,TGTGCCAGCTCACCCGGGACAGGGAATGAGCAGTTCTTC,CASSPGTGNEQFF
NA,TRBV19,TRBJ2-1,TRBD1,TGTGCCAGTAAGGTGGGACAGGGACCCTACAATGAGCAGTTCTTC,CASKVGQGPYNEQFF
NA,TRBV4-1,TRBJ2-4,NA,TGCGCCAGCAGCCAAGCGACAGGGAGGACCAAAAACATTCAGTACTTC,CASSQATGRTKNIQYF
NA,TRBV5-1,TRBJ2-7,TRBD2,TGCGCCAGCAGCTTGGATCGGCGGGAGAGCTACGAGCAGTACTTC,CASSLDRRESYEQYF
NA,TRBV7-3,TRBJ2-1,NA,TGTGCCAGCAGCTTGGACGGAAGCTCCTACAATGAGCAGTTCTTC,CASSLDGSSYNEQFF